This TCR beta chain was retrieved from a study of blood T cell repertoires in COVID-19. Deletions cut 4 bases from V and 9 bases from J, with 25 bases between. The CDR3 is 17 amino acids. The germline V gene encodes CDR1 MGHRA and CDR2 YSYEKL. The data were produced by immunoSEQ multiplex PCR, yet TCRdb's version contains in-frame clones alone and is incomplete. The table has hundreds of thousands of clones, about nine tenths seen once. This clone was seen a single time. The TCR originated in a woman in her late teens or twenties who had recovered from COVID-19. Sequenced: PBMCs or T cells enriched from blood (not recorded which). The chain links TRBV4-1 to TRBJ2-1, with D possibly TRBD1 on 8 matching bases. The CDR3 is CASSPPGGQGAVGEQFF. In DNA, the CDR3 is TGCGCCAGCAGCCCCCCCGGGGGGCAGGGGGCGGTGGGTGAGCAGTTCTTC.